The rows below give T cell receptor beta chains drawn from one sample of a study of cytomegalovirus exposure and HLA in healthy donors. Only in-frame clones appear in the TCRdb table, and some are missing; sequencing was by immunoSEQ multiplex PCR. The profile shows approximately 100,000 clones, around three quarters of them singletons. The sequenced sample consisted of PBMCs. Receptors originate from a woman younger than 35 in good health and CMV-seropositive. Both conserved end residues are trimmed from each CDR3. Size values are once, few and many counts, or a class for expanded clones, and some rows have none.

>NA|TRBV6-5|TRBJ2-1
ASSPPQNNEQF
>once|TRBV2|TRBJ2-2
ASSGRASGTGELF
>NA|TRBV6-5|TRBJ2-7
ASSYEGSIYEQY
>NA|TRBV30|TRBJ1-2
AWRAGRGYGYT
>NA|TRBV7-2|TRBJ2-3
ASSPWGREGDDTQY
>NA|TRBV5-6|TRBJ2-7
ASSLSGEQY
>NA|TRBV27|TRBJ2-1
ASTNGGGLARANNEQF
>NA|TRBV28|TRBJ1-1
ASLVTGDTEAF
>NA|TRBV28|TRBJ1-2
ASSLGTGVGYT
>NA|TRBV6-6|TRBJ2-7
ASSAPGNTYEQY
>NA|TRBV18|TRBJ1-5
ASSPTPSNQPQH
>NA|TRBV5-4|TRBJ2-3
ASSHIHTDTQY
>NA|TRBV4-1|TRBJ1-3
ASSHADRGKGNTIY
>NA|TRBV5-6|TRBJ2-7
ASSLGRDFTYEQY
>few|TRBV5-1|TRBJ2-2
ASSSLGQGGTGELF
>NA|TRBV28|TRBJ2-3
ASSLYIAGVGTDTQY
>NA|TRBV9|TRBJ2-7
ASSPGPSKAYEQY
>NA|TRBV4-1|TRBJ2-7
ASSQVGVSYEQY
>NA|TRBV10-2|TRBJ2-7
ASSGTSGPTPSYEQY
>once|TRBV9|TRBJ2-3
ASSVGGGGTDTQY
>NA|TRBV6-6|TRBJ1-5
ASSYFPYPDQPQH
>NA|TRBV2|TRBJ2-5
ASSAIRDQETQY
>NA|TRBV5-4|TRBJ2-7
ASSSEREASYEQY
>NA|TRBV2|TRBJ2-2
ASSEGQGIVLF
>many|TRBV30|TRBJ2-2
AWSGTEVTGELF
>NA|TRBV30|TRBJ2-7
AWGGLAGYEQY
>NA|TRBV30|TRBJ2-3
AWSVLWSSTDTQY
>NA|TRBV27|TRBJ2-3
ASSTWGQGTDTQY
>few|TRBV6-6|TRBJ2-7
ASSSPTSGRAYEQY
>NA|TRBV6-5|TRBJ2-7
VSRAGGTLSYEQY
>NA|TRBV29-1|TRBJ2-7
SVVRGSSYEQY